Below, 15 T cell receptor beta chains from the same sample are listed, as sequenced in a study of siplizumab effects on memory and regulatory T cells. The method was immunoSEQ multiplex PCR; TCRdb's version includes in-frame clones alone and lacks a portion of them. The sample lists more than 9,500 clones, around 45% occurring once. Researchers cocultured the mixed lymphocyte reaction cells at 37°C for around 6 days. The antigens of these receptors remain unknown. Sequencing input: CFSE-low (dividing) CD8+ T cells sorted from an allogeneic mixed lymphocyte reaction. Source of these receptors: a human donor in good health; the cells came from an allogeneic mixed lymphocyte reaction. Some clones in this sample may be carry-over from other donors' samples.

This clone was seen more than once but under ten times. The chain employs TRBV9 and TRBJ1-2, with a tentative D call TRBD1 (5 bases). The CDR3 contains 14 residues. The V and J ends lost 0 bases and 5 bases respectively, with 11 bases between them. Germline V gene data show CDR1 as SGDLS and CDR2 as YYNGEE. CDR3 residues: CASSVGGGNYGYTF. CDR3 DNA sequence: TGTGCCAGCAGCGTAGGGGGCGGTAATTATGGCTACACCTTC.

The CDR3 loop reads CASRASGILGYTF. The CDR3 DNA reads as TGCGCCAGCAGGGCCTCAGGGATTTTGGGCTACACCTTC. The genes are TRBV5-1 and TRBJ1-2, with D possibly being TRBD1 (5 bases). This CDR3 spans 13 amino acids. In germline, CDR1 is SGHRS, CDR2 YFSETQ. Trimming took 5 bases from V and 8 from J, leaving 16 bases between them.

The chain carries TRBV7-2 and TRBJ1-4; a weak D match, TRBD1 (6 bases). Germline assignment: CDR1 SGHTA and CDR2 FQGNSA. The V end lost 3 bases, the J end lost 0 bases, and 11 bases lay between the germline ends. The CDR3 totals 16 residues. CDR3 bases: TGTGCCAGCAGCTTCGGGACACCGGCAACTAATGAAAAACTGTTTTTT. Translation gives CASSFGTPATNEKLFF.

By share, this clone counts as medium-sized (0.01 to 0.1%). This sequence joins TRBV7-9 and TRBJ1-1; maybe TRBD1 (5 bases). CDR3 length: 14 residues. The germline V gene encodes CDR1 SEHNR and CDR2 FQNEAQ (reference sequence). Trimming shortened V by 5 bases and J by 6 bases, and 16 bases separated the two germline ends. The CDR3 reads CASSPTDKGPEAFF. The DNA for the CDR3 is TGTGCCAGCAGCCCGACGGACAAGGGCCCTGAAGCTTTCTTT.

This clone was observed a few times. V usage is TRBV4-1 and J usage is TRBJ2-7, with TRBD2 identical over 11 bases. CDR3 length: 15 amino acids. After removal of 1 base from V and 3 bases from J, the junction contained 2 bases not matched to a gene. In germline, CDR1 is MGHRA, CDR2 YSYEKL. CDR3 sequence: CASSQGLAGLYEQYF. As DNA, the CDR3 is TGCGCCAGCAGCCAAGGACTAGCGGGGCTCTACGAGCAGTACTTC.

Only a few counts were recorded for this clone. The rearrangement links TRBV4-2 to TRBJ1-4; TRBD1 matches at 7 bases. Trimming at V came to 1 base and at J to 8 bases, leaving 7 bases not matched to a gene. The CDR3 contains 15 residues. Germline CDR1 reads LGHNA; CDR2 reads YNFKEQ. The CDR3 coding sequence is TGTGCCAGCAGCCAAGCGAGGGGGCTGGAGGAAAAACTGTTTTTT. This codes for CASSQARGLEEKLFF.

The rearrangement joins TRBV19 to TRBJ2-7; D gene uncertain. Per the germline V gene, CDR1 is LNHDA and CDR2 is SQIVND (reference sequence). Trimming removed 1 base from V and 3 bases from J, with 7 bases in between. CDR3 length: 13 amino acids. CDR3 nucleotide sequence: TGTGCCAGTAGTATAGTCGGATTCTACGAGCAGTACTTC. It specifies CASSIVGFYEQYF.

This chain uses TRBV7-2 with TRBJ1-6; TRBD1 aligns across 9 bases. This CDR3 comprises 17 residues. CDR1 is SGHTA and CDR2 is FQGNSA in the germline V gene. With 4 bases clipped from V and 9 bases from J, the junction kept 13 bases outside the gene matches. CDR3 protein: CASSSTWDREYGSPLHF. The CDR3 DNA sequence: TGTGCCAGCAGCTCAACCTGGGACAGGGAGTACGGTTCACCCCTCCACTTT. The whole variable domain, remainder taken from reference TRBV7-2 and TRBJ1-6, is GAGVSQSPSNKVTEKGKDVELRCDPISGHTALYWYRQSLGQGLEFLIYFQGNSAPDKSGLPSDRFSAERTGGSVSTLTIQRTQQEDSAVYLCASSSTWDREYGSPLHFGNGTRLTVT.

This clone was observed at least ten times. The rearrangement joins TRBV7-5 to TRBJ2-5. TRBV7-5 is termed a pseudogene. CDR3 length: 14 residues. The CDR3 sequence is CASSGPPIQETQYF. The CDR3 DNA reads TGTGCCAGCAGCGGTCCTCCCATACAAGAGACCCAGTACTTC.

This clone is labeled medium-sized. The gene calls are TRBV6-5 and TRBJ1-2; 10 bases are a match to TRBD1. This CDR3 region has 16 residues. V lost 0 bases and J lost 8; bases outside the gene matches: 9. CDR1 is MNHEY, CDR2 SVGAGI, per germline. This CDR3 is CASSYSGTGEVSGYTF. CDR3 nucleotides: TGTGCCAGCAGTTACTCCGGGACAGGGGAAGTATCGGGCTACACCTTC.

The CDR3 region is CSVGSTASYEQYF. In DNA form, the CDR3 reads TGCAGCGTTGGCAGCACGGCCTCCTACGAGCAGTACTTC. The rearrangement links TRBV29-1 to TRBJ2-7; D remains unclear. This CDR3 is 13 amino acids long. V was pared by 4 bases and J by 0 bases, with 10 bases between. Per the germline V gene, CDR1 is SQVTM and CDR2 is ANQGSEA.

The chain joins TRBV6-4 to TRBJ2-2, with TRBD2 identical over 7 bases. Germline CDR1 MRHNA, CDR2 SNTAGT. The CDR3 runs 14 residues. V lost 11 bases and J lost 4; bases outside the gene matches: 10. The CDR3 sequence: CAQDLGGGTGELFF. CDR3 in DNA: TGTGCCCAGGACCTTGGGGGGGGCACCGGGGAGCTGTTTTTT.

The CDR3 reads CATSRGLADSSYNEQFF. Here the CDR3 DNA reads TGTGCCACCAGCAGGGGACTAGCGGACAGCTCCTACAATGAGCAGTTCTTC. V is TRBV15 and J is TRBJ2-1, with 11 bases aligning to TRBD2. CDR1 and CDR2 from the germline V gene are LNHNV and YYDKDF (reference sequence). The CDR3 runs to 17 residues. After removal of 3 bases from V and 0 bases from J, the junction contained 4 bases not matched to a gene.

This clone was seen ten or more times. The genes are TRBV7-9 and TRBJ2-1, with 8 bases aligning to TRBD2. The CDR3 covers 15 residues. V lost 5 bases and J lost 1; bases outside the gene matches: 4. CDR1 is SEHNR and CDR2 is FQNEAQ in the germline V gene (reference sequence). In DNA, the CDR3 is TGTGCCAGCAGCGCGACGGGGGGGTCCTACAATGAGCAGTTCTTC. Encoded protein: CASSATGGSYNEQFF.

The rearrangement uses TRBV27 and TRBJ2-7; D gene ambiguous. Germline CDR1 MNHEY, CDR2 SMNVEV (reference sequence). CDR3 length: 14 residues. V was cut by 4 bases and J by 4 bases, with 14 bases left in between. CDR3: CASSSLTRLYEQYF. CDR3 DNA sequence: TGTGCCAGCAGTTCCTTGACAAGACTTTACGAGCAGTACTTC.